A selection of T cell receptor beta chains follows, all from one sample in a study of blood T cell repertoires in COVID-19. The method was immunoSEQ multiplex PCR; TCRdb's version includes in-frame clones alone and lacks a portion of them. This sample has over 200,000 clones; around 83% occur once, and the top ten carry roughly 5.7%. The sequencing input was peripheral blood. The receptor set was obtained from a man older than 75 with acute or convalescent COVID-19. CDR3s include the opening cysteine and the closing phenylalanine or tryptophan. D genes are given only for firm matches. A row's size may be missing; if present it is once, few, many or a size class.

d_call	clone_size	v_call	j_call	cdr3_nt	cdr3_aa
-	-	TRBV4-2	TRBJ1-5	TGTGCCAGCAGCCAAGATGGAGACAGAGTAAGCAATCAGCCCCAGCATTTT	CASSQDGDRVSNQPQHF
-	-	TRBV27	TRBJ2-6	TGTGCCAGCAGTCCTAGGACTGACATCTGGGGTTCCAACGTCCTGACTTTC	CASSPRTDIWGSNVLTF
TRBD1	-	TRBV5-1	TRBJ1-2	TGCGCCAGCAGCTTCTCAGGGGGCGACTATGGCTACACCTTC	CASSFSGGDYGYTF
-	-	TRBV4-2	TRBJ2-1	TGTGCCAGCACCCTACGCGCCGGTAATGAGCAGTTCTTC	CASTLRAGNEQFF
-	-	TRBV30	TRBJ2-5	TGTGCCTTGGGTCTCCAAGAGACCCAGTACTTC	CALGLQETQYF
TRBD2	-	TRBV6-5	TRBJ2-2	TGTGCCAGCAGTTATGCTAGCGGAGTGAACACCGGGGAGCTGTTTTTT	CASSYASGVNTGELFF
-	few	TRBV24-1	TRBJ1-5	TGTGCCACCTCTCTTGGGGGGGATAGCAATCAGCCCCAGCATTTT	CATSLGGDSNQPQHF
-	-	TRBV18	TRBJ2-7	TGTGCCAGCTCTACAGGGAACTACGAGCAGTACTTC	CASSTGNYEQYF
TRBD1	-	TRBV6-5	TRBJ2-5	TGTGCCAGCAGTTACCCAGGGGGAGAGACCCAGTACTTC	CASSYPGGETQYF
-	-	TRBV5-6	TRBJ1-3	TGTGCCAGCAGCTGGCGGGGAGCAGGAGGAAACACCATATATTTT	CASSWRGAGGNTIYF
TRBD1	-	TRBV5-4	TRBJ1-2	TGTGCCAGCAGCGCCGGACAGGGGGCGGGTTATGGCTACACCTTC	CASSAGQGAGYGYTF
TRBD2	-	TRBV24-1	TRBJ2-7	TGTGCCACCAGTGATGCCGGGACTAGGGGCGAGCAGTACTTC	CATSDAGTRGEQYF
-	-	TRBV3-1/TRBV3-2	TRBJ2-7	TGTGCCAGCAGCCAAGATTGGGCAGGCTACGAGCAGTACTTC	CASSQDWAGYEQYF
-	-	TRBV18	TRBJ2-3	TGTGCCAGCTCACCCCCAGTGGGCACAGATACGCAGTATTTT	CASSPPVGTDTQYF
-	-	TRBV7-9	TRBJ1-6	TGTGCCAGCAGACGGGAGGTCGGATCACCCCTCCACTTT	CASRREVGSPLHF
TRBD2	-	TRBV9	TRBJ2-3	TGTGCCAGCAGCGTAGTGGCGGGGGGGCCCACAGATACGCAGTATTTT	CASSVVAGGPTDTQYF
-	few	TRBV2	TRBJ1-2	TGTGCCAGCAGTGAAGCGCTATCATATGTCTCTGGCTACACCTTC	CASSEALSYVSGYTF
-	-	TRBV29-1	TRBJ2-1	TGCAGCGCAAACTGGAGGGGAGCTATCTACAATGAGCAGTTCTTC	CSANWRGAIYNEQFF
TRBD2	-	TRBV5-1	TRBJ2-1	TGCGCCAGCAGCTTGGCAGCGGGGTCCTACAATGAGCAGTTCTTC	CASSLAAGSYNEQFF
-	-	TRBV27	TRBJ2-7	TGTGCCAGCAGCCTCGTTCGTGCTAGGCCGGGGGAGCAGTACTTC	CASSLVRARPGEQYF
-	-	TRBV2	TRBJ1-3	TGTGCCAGCAGTGACGGCCGAGGTATCCCCGGAAACACCATATATTTT	CASSDGRGIPGNTIYF
-	-	TRBV24-1	TRBJ1-1	TGTGCCACCAGTGATTTGCCAGGGAGGGACACTGAAGCTTTCTTT	CATSDLPGRDTEAFF
-	-	TRBV5-3	TRBJ1-5	TGTGCCAGAAGCCAGGACAGACCCTATAGCAATCAGCCCCAGCATTTT	CARSQDRPYSNQPQHF
-	-	TRBV29-1	TRBJ2-7	TGCAGCGTTGAAGCGGGGACCTACGAGCAGTACTTC	CSVEAGTYEQYF
TRBD2	once	TRBV4-1	TRBJ2-7	TGCGCCAGCAGCCAAGGTAATAGCGGGAAATACGAGCAGTACTTC	CASSQGNSGKYEQYF
TRBD2	-	TRBV29-1	TRBJ2-2	TGCAGCGTTGGACTAGCGGGCATAGGGGAGCTGTTTTTT	CSVGLAGIGELFF
TRBD1	-	TRBV7-2	TRBJ1-2	TGTGCCAGCAGCTACGACAGGGTCTATGGCTACACCTTC	CASSYDRVYGYTF
-	-	TRBV5-1	TRBJ2-7	TGCGCCAGCGCTCGGTTCCCCCTGGGGGAGGCCTACGAGCAGTACTTC	CASARFPLGEAYEQYF
TRBD2	-	TRBV6-2/TRBV6-3	TRBJ2-1	TGTGCCAGCAGTTACCAGGGACTAGCGGCCTACAGTGAGCAGTTCTTC	CASSYQGLAAYSEQFF
TRBD1	few	TRBV5-1	TRBJ2-7	TGCGCCAGCAGCTTCACAGGGGGCCGGTACGAGCAGTACTTC	CASSFTGGRYEQYF
-	-	TRBV3-1/TRBV3-2	TRBJ1-2	TGTGCCAGCAGCCCAGTCCTCAACCCACAGGGAAATAGTGGCTACACCTTC	CASSPVLNPQGNSGYTF
-	once	TRBV29-1	TRBJ2-5	TGCAGCGTTCGAAATCGACAGAGTCAAGAGACCCAGTACTTC	CSVRNRQSQETQYF
-	-	TRBV19	TRBJ2-3	TGTGCCAGTAGCCTCTCCGGGAACCAAGGCACAGATACGCAGTATTTT	CASSLSGNQGTDTQYF
-	-	TRBV7-2	TRBJ2-7	TGTGCCAGCAGCCCCCAAGTGGGGGGGGCAGGCTACGAGCAGTACTTC	CASSPQVGGAGYEQYF
TRBD1	-	TRBV7-2	TRBJ1-3	TGTGCCAGCAGCCCCCGGACAGGCTCTGGAAACACCATATATTTT	CASSPRTGSGNTIYF
TRBD1	once	TRBV3-1/TRBV3-2	TRBJ2-5	TGTGCCAGCAGCCGACGGGACAGGGGGCCTCAAGAGACCCAGTACTTC	CASSRRDRGPQETQYF
-	-	TRBV5-1	TRBJ1-2	TGCGCCAGCAGCTTGAGGGCCGGGAGCTCTAACTATGGCTACACCTTC	CASSLRAGSSNYGYTF
TRBD1	-	TRBV2	TRBJ2-5	TGTGCCAGCGCTCGGACAGGGGGAGAGACCCAGTACTTC	CASARTGGETQYF
TRBD2	-	TRBV30	TRBJ2-1	TGTGCCTGGAGTAATTTGGGGAGGGATCCCTACAATGAGCAGTTCTTC	CAWSNLGRDPYNEQFF
-	-	TRBV11-3	TRBJ2-1	TGTGCCAGCAGCGTTACCCCTCGAGCGAAAGGATACAATGAGCAGTTCTTC	CASSVTPRAKGYNEQFF
-	-	TRBV19	TRBJ2-5	TGTGCCAGTAGTATACAGAGGCAAGAGACCCAGTACTTC	CASSIQRQETQYF
TRBD1	-	TRBV6-1	TRBJ2-5	TGTGCCAGCAGTGTTTCGACAGGGGGCATAGGGGCCAGGGAGACCCAGTACTTC	CASSVSTGGIGARETQYF
-	-	TRBV25-1	TRBJ1-6	TGTGCCAGCAGAGGCAGCGGCAATTCACCCCTCCACTTT	CASRGSGNSPLHF